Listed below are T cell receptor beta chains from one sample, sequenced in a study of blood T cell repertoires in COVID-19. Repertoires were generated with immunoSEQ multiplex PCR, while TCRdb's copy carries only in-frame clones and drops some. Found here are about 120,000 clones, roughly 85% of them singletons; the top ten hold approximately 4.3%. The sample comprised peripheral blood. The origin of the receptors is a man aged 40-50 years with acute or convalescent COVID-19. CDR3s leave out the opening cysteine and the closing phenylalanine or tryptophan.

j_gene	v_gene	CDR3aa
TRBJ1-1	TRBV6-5	ASSLKSPGKAF
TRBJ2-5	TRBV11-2	ASSLKRGAAETQY
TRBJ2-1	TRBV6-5	ASKEGINEQF
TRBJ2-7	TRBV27	ASSSSSGASYEQY
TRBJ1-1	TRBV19	ASSTLIQGVKTEAF
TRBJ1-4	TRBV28	ASSSQRANNEKLF
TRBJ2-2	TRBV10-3	AISESWGQKTGELF
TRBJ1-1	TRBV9	ASSYTGGAEAF
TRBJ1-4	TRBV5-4	ASSIRRGQINEKLF
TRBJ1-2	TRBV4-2	ASSQDPGDRYGYT
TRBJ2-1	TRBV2	ASSIGGYNEQF
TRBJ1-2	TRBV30	ACRTEANYGYT
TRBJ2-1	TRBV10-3	ATSAGGSSYNEQF
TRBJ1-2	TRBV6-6	ASSPRFEGVYGYT
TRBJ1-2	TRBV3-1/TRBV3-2	ASSPIRGYGYT
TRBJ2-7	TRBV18	ASSPLGRINSPPYYEQY
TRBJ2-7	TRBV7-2	ASSLADSYYEQY
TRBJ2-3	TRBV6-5	ASSLDRRTDTQY
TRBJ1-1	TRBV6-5	ASSYRRTTNTEAF
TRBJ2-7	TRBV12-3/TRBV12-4	ASSLTVSYEQY
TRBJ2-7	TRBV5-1	ASSSGTGNFYEQY
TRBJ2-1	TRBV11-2	ASSSATGVTYNEQF
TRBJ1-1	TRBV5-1	ASSLAGQRDTEAF
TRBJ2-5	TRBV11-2	ASSPGGRSQETQY
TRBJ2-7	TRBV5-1	ASSLGPTGVKSYEQY
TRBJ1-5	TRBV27	ASSLYRAQPQH
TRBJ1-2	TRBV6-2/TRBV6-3	ASSYSLDAMYGYT
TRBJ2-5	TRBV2	ASSLGGSIQETQY